This TCR beta chain is drawn from a study of OX40 agonist ivuxolimab in advanced cancers. Some clones are missing from TCRdb's copy, which holds only in-frame ones; the method was immunoSEQ multiplex PCR. The sample holds about 61,000 clones, 70% to 90% seen once. Germline lookup yields CDR1 MDHEN and CDR2 SYDVKM. V was clipped by 2 bases and J by 5 bases, with 9 bases between them. CDR3 length equals 13 residues. The chain employs TRBV28 and TRBJ1-2, with D perhaps TRBD1 (5 bases). The sample consisted of CD4+ or CD8+ T cells sorted from blood, taken in a trial of the OX40 agonist ivuxolimab. This TCR derives from an adult with an advanced solid tumor such as melanoma, head and neck, liver or kidney cancer. The CDR3 DNA sequence: TGTGCCAGCAGTTTAGCGGGACTTTATGGCTACACCTTC. Translation gives CASSLAGLYGYTF.